This T cell receptor delta chain was identified during a study of γδ T cells in repeated Plasmodium falciparum infection. Study-wide context: Timepoints: baseline, immediately before selected infections, and 21 days after every infection. The study, taken as a whole, reports: Vdelta2-negative gammadelta repertoires, largely Vdelta1+, seemingly showed infection-driven waves of new clonal selection. Over time and infection, Vgamma9/Vdelta2+ repertoires remained highly stable and polyclonal.

The CDR3 length is 15 residues. The germline gives CDR1 TSWWSYY, CDR2 QGS. Gammadelta T cells were flow-sorted from PBMC into Vgamma9/Vdelta2+ and Vdelta2-negative populations for bulk analysis. This clone was seen a handful of times. Its antigen is unknown. The protein that TCRdb holds for this DNA derives from a much larger clone and differs from the translated DNA at residue 7, which likely indicates a read error; the protein shown here is translated from the DNA. TRG and TRD sequences were obtained from every sorted gammadelta sample. TCRdb re-processed the multiplex PCR reads via CATT. Found here are tens of thousands of delta-chain clones, 0.8% to 1% of them singletons; the top ten hold around 9.6%.

The genes are TRDV1 and TRDJ1; TRDD2 is a possible D gene (6 bases). Input material: gamma-delta T cells from blood. The receptor's source is a pool of human donors (malaria-infected and uninfected, not separated). As DNA, the CDR3 is TGTGCCCTTGGGGAACTCCTTCCGTACACCGATAAACTCATCTTT. Protein: CALGELLPYTDKLIF.